Listed below are T cell receptor beta chains from one sample, sequenced in a study of T cells in Graves' hyperthyroidism and ophthalmopathy. TCRdb reanalysed the multiplex PCR reads using MiXCR and keeps one entry per CDR3 protein. Found here are around 290,000 distinct CDR3 sequences, roughly an eighth of them singletons; the top ten hold roughly 7.9%. The sequenced material came from blood. These receptors all stem from a woman aged 40 to 49 with Graves' hyperthyroidism. Both conserved end residues are part of each CDR3. The D gene is left open where the match is weak. Expanded clones are given a class, and other clones once, few, many or no size at all.

j_gene	v_gene	abundance	d_gene	CDR3nt	CDR3aa
TRBJ2-7	TRBV2	many	TRBD1	TGTGCCAGCAGTATACAGGGGGCGCTTTCCGAGCAGTACTTC	CASSIQGALSEQYF
TRBJ2-7	TRBV20-1	many	.	TGCAGTGCTAGAGACCAGAACGAGATAGGGGGAGGCGACGAGCAGTACTTC	CSARDQNEIGGGDEQYF
TRBJ2-7	TRBV5-1	many	.	TGCGCCAGCAGCGATGGAGGGGGAGGCGAGCAGTACTTC	CASSDGGGGEQYF
TRBJ2-6	TRBV15	.	.	TGTGCCACCAGCGACCTCAGAAGCTCTGGGGCCAACGTCCTGACTTTC	CATSDLRSSGANVLTF
TRBJ2-1	TRBV20-1	few	TRBD2	TGCAGTGCTAGCGGGAGGGGTGAGCAGTTCTTC	CSASGRGEQFF
TRBJ1-1	TRBV28	many	TRBD1	TGTGCCACGGGCAGGGTACCCGGGACAGGGATCACTGAAGCTTTCTTT	CATGRVPGTGITEAFF
TRBJ2-1	TRBV28	many	.	TGTGCCAGCAGTCCCGGTCCCACTGAGCAGTTCTTC	CASSPGPTEQFF
TRBJ1-5	TRBV15	.	TRBD1	TGTGCCACCAGCAGAGATACAGGGGGAAGAGGACAGCCCCAGCATTTT	CATSRDTGGRGQPQHF
TRBJ1-3	TRBV20-1	.	.	TGCAGTGCTAGAAGGGGGGCAAACACCATATATTTT	CSARRGANTIYF
TRBJ1-1	TRBV28	many	.	TGTGCCAGCAGTGCTTTAATAAACACTGAAGCTTTCTTT	CASSALINTEAFF
TRBJ2-7	TRBV6-1	many	.	TGTGCCAGCAGTACCGGGAAAAAGTCCTACGAGCAGTACTTC	CASSTGKKSYEQYF
TRBJ1-2	TRBV6-2/TRBV6-3	many	.	TGTGCCAGCAGCCAACAGGGAAACTATGGCTACACCTTC	CASSQQGNYGYTF
TRBJ2-5	TRBV12-3/TRBV12-4	many	.	TGTGCCAGCAGTTTCCACCCAGGGCAAGAGACCCAGTACTTC	CASSFHPGQETQYF
TRBJ2-2	TRBV6-5	few	.	TGTGCCAGCAGTTACTCGATCGCGAGGAACACCGGGGAGCTGTTTTTT	CASSYSIARNTGELFF